The following is a T cell receptor (beta chain) sequence with its context. This clonotype has at least ten counts. What this receptor recognizes is not known. It has no much larger one-base neighbor in the sample; base qualities were not kept. The time point tag for this specimen amounts to: newly diagnosed GD, antithyroid drugs for less than 3 months. For both TCR sequencing and RNA sequencing, RNA was extracted from PBMCs using TRIzol. The diagnosis of Graves' disease was made according to American Thyroid Association guidelines. Recruitment of patients was carried out at an endocrinology department in Xi'an, China. Each patient gave 9 to 10 milliliters of peripheral blood, collected in an EDTA anticoagulant tube. Ficoll Paque Plus density gradient separation was used to isolate PBMCs, and no further T cell sorting was performed. An Agilent 2100 Bioanalyzer and agarose gel were used to check RNA quality, and a NanoDrop 2000 was used to measure RNA concentration.

Libraries were built with multiplex PCR. The sequencer listed for this sample is Illumina HiSeq 4000. To build TCR beta libraries, CDR3 regions were amplified by Arm-PCR using iRepertoire HTBI primers. Before sequencing, the PCR products underwent gel purification. Regarding the original processing steps: Across samples, 60 to 70 TRBV and 15 or so TRBJ segments were identified and used for gene usage analysis of CDR3 amino acid clonotypes. Filtered high-quality paired reads were merged into contigs using COPE and FqMerger. BLAST was used to align contigs to IMGT TRBV, TRBD and TRBJ reference genes, with CDR3 defined following IMGT. Clonotypes above 0.1% frequency were classified as highly expanded clones. Repertoire diversity was measured by Shannon entropy, and V-J evenness by the Gini coefficient. A clonotype found in more than one individual was treated as public. The public sequencing data were trimmed at Q25 with fastp and processed into clonotypes with MiXCR by TCRdb, which kept only in-frame beta chains. For every CDR3 protein sequence, its rows merge into one entry that carries the most common genes and DNA. These V and J calls originate from TCRdb's pipeline instead of the authors' own analysis. In this sample the table shows about 430,000 distinct CDR3 sequences, roughly 15% of which occur a single time. The ten biggest clones cover under 9% of the sample.

This specimen belongs to a study of regulatory T cells in long-lasting Graves disease (dated by TCRdb to the early 2020s). With regard to the full study: In the newly diagnosed Graves' disease group, patients had been taking antithyroid drugs for less than 3 months. Patients with persistent Graves' disease were compared with patients with newly diagnosed Graves' disease using TCR sequencing and RNA sequencing of peripheral blood. The study was conducted in China and was registered as a clinical trial. A total of roughly 35 samples underwent TCR sequencing, from about 13 patients with persistent Graves' disease and 20 patients with newly diagnosed Graves' disease.

For this chain, trimming is 0 bases at the V end and 5 bases at the J end, and the number of junction bases without a gene match is 8. Including the terminal cysteine and phenylalanine, the CDR3 comprises 17 residues. Solely the CDR3 DNA is kept, with 51 bases framed from the first base. Sequences LNHNV (CDR1) and YYDKDF (CDR2) are obtained from the germline V gene (reference sequence). What the work shows at the level of the full study, not this receptor alone: Persistent patients shared more public clonotypes among themselves (approximately 2,500) than newly diagnosed patients did (approximately 970). The authors noted that the small sample size was a limitation that may lower accuracy. Compared with newly diagnosed patients, patients with persistent Graves' disease had lower TCR Shannon entropy and fewer highly expanded clones, which suggests clonal expansion. Only peripheral blood was studied, because thyroid tissue, the primary lesion, was inaccessible. Persistent disease showed preferential use of TRBV28, TRBJ1-2 and TRBJ2-5, whereas newly diagnosed disease favored TRBV20-1 and TRBJ2-1. Sequencing and analysis were restricted to the TCR beta chain.

The same sample was also studied in work on T cells in Graves' hyperthyroidism and ophthalmopathy. The second investigation adds: Stable Graves' hyperthyroidism was defined as the absence of progression to ophthalmopathy over 18 months of follow-up. Hyperthyroidism patients were newly diagnosed, with disease duration under 2 months, and aged 18 to 65 years. Any patient with an uncontrolled infection, another autoimmune disease, pregnancy or lactation was excluded. Diagnoses relied on clinical symptoms, serum thyroxine and TRAb, thyroid ultrasound and orbital computed tomography. The first round of RT-PCR for the TCR CDR3 was performed with the HTBI primer set and the Qiagen OneStep RT-PCR kit. Most expanded thyroid clonotypes (frequency above 0.001) were also detected in blood, suggesting blood repertoires may reflect thyroid immune responses. A model built on a 13 V-J signature distinguished ophthalmopathy from stable hyperthyroidism, reaching over 85% sensitivity and about 81% specificity in cross-validation and 80%/75% in testing. In validation, the model predicted progression to ophthalmopathy with over 60% sensitivity and 72.22% specificity, a median of 6.5 months before onset. To identify TCR V-J signatures that set the groups apart, the researchers used a discovery cohort of 100 patients, made up of 43 with Graves' ophthalmopathy and 55 to 65 with stable Graves' hyperthyroidism. Whether ophthalmopathy could be predicted prospectively was tested in an independent validation cohort made up of roughly 19 hyperthyroidism patients plus 17 patients who later progressed to ophthalmopathy. The 75 to 100 discovery patients were randomly split 7:3 into training and test sets. In more than five Graves' hyperthyroidism patients, the study also compared T-cell repertoires from thyroid tissue with T-cell repertoires from blood. Following sampling, methimazole starting at 30 mg daily was given to hyperthyroidism patients, and high-dose intravenous methylprednisolone was given to ophthalmopathy patients. Libraries were constructed in a second round of multiplex PCR, after which size selection and purification were carried out. The libraries were sequenced on an Illumina HiSeq2000 using paired-end 100 bp reads. SOAPnuke was used to process the raw data, throwing out any read that contained adapters or uncalled bases, had a mean Phred below 15, or lacked an exact constant-primer or identifier match. COPE v1.2.5 was used to merge the high-quality paired reads, and each unique nucleotide sequence was defined as a clonotype. Clonotypes were aligned to IMGT TRBV, TRBD and TRBJ reference segments using MiTCR v1.1. The analysis included only V-J combinations with a frequency above 0.0001, which together covered 99% to 99.2% of the repertoires. The TCS score was defined as the ratio of F50 (clonal expansion) to E x V (chaos), calculated using BLOSUM62-based TCRdist between CDR3 peptides within each V-J. Welch's t-statistics and random forest reduced around 550 V-J features to 13, which were used in a naive Bayes classifier (R e1071). Sample size was not statistically predetermined, and blinding of investigators to group allocation was not performed. The paper reports TCR Vbeta CDR3 sequencing of approximately 130 peripheral blood samples: 40 to 45 ophthalmopathy, around 80 hyperthyroidism and roughly 17 progressor patients.

The chain employs TRBV15 and TRBJ2-5; 11 central bases correspond to TRBD2. The sequence came from a woman in her forties with Graves disease. Donor details come from another sample of the same person, matched by shared clones. Sequencing was performed on peripheral blood mononuclear cells (PBMCs), taken at new diagnosis, from a patient treated with antithyroid drugs. The nucleotide sequence is given as TGTGCCACCAGCAGAGATAATACTAGCGGGAGCGATGAGACCCAGTACTTC. Its product reads: CATSRDNTSGSDETQYF.